This is a list of T cell receptor beta chains from one sample in a study of shared clonotypes between healthy human individuals. Method: immunoSEQ multiplex PCR; TCRdb's copy keeps in-frame clones and lacks some. The table lists about 1 million clones, roughly 74% of them singletons. The sequenced material came from memory CD4+ T cells from PBMCs. Every receptor here comes from a man aged 18 to 30 in good health. Some clones in this sample may be carry-over from other donors' samples. The CDR3 runs from the conserved cysteine through the conserved F or W. The D gene is left open where the match is weak. Clone size is not always given. Where it is, it says once, few, many or a class for expanded clones.

V gene: TRBV7-2; D gene: TRBD1; clone size: .; J gene: TRBJ2-5; CDR3 DNA: TGTGCCAGCAGCTTAGACAGGGGGCAAGAGACCCAGTACTTC; CDR3 protein: CASSLDRGQETQYF
V gene: TRBV6-5; D gene: TRBD1; clone size: .; J gene: TRBJ2-3; CDR3 DNA: TGTGCCAGCAGTCGACAGGGTGACTTTGGGGATACGCAGTATTTT; CDR3 protein: CASSRQGDFGDTQYF
V gene: TRBV6-5; D gene: TRBD2; clone size: .; J gene: TRBJ2-3; CDR3 DNA: TGTGCCACGATCATGGCGGGAGAGAAGGATACGCAGTATTTT; CDR3 protein: CATIMAGEKDTQYF
V gene: TRBV11-3; D gene: .; clone size: .; J gene: TRBJ2-2; CDR3 DNA: TGTGCCAGCAGCCGTCAACAGCACGGGGAGCTGTTTTTT; CDR3 protein: CASSRQQHGELFF
V gene: TRBV6-5; D gene: .; clone size: .; J gene: TRBJ1-1; CDR3 DNA: TGTGCCAGCAGGTCCCGCACTGAAGCTTTCTTT; CDR3 protein: CASRSRTEAFF
V gene: TRBV27; D gene: TRBD1; clone size: .; J gene: TRBJ2-7; CDR3 DNA: TGTGCCAGCAGTTTATCCCCGAACCCGACAGGGGTTAAGGGCTACGAGCAGTACTTC; CDR3 protein: CASSLSPNPTGVKGYEQYF
V gene: TRBV25-1; D gene: TRBD2; clone size: .; J gene: TRBJ2-1; CDR3 DNA: TGTGCCAGCAGTGACCTTTTGCGGGGGAGCTCCTACAATGAGCAGTTCTTC; CDR3 protein: CASSDLLRGSSYNEQFF
V gene: TRBV11-2; D gene: .; clone size: .; J gene: TRBJ1-2; CDR3 DNA: TGTGCCAGCAGCTTTACACAGGACCCCTATGGCTACACCTTC; CDR3 protein: CASSFTQDPYGYTF
V gene: TRBV6-5; D gene: .; clone size: many; J gene: TRBJ2-7; CDR3 DNA: TGTGCCAGCAGTTACAAGCTCTCCTACGAGCAGTACTTC; CDR3 protein: CASSYKLSYEQYF
V gene: TRBV30; D gene: .; clone size: .; J gene: TRBJ1-1; CDR3 DNA: TGTGCCTGGAGTGTCATTGGGGGCACTGAAGCTTTCTTT; CDR3 protein: CAWSVIGGTEAFF
V gene: TRBV6-1; D gene: TRBD1; clone size: .; J gene: TRBJ2-3; CDR3 DNA: TGTGCCAGCAGTGAGGGACAGGGGGGGACAGATACGCAGTATTTT; CDR3 protein: CASSEGQGGTDTQYF
V gene: TRBV2; D gene: .; clone size: few; J gene: TRBJ1-2; CDR3 DNA: TGTGCCAGCAGGGGGGAAACTAACTATGGCTACACCTTC; CDR3 protein: CASRGETNYGYTF
V gene: TRBV18; D gene: TRBD1; clone size: .; J gene: TRBJ2-5; CDR3 DNA: TGTGCCAGCTCACCACCCAGACAGGGCTCGGAGACCCAGTACTTC; CDR3 protein: CASSPPRQGSETQYF
V gene: TRBV10-3; D gene: .; clone size: .; J gene: TRBJ1-3; CDR3 DNA: TGTGCCATAAGGACCTCGGGGACTGGAAACACCATATATTTT; CDR3 protein: CAIRTSGTGNTIYF
V gene: TRBV28; D gene: TRBD1; clone size: few; J gene: TRBJ1-5; CDR3 DNA: TGTGCCAGCAGTTGGGCAGGGGGCACGTTTCACGATCAGCCCCAGCATTTT; CDR3 protein: CASSWAGGTFHDQPQHF
V gene: TRBV5-6; D gene: .; clone size: .; J gene: TRBJ1-2; CDR3 DNA: TGTGCCAGCAGCTTGGCCGGGACGGCATATGGCTACACCTTC; CDR3 protein: CASSLAGTAYGYTF
V gene: TRBV5-4; D gene: .; clone size: .; J gene: TRBJ2-5; CDR3 DNA: TGTGCCAGCAGCGACCACAGGGCCCAAGAGACCCAGTACTTC; CDR3 protein: CASSDHRAQETQYF
V gene: TRBV6-5; D gene: .; clone size: .; J gene: TRBJ1-1; CDR3 DNA: TGTGCCAGCAGCCTATTCAGGGTCATGAACACTGAAGCTTTCTTT; CDR3 protein: CASSLFRVMNTEAFF
V gene: TRBV4-3; D gene: .; clone size: .; J gene: TRBJ2-7; CDR3 DNA: TGCGCCAGCAGCCAAGGGGTCTATGAACCATACGAGCAGTACTTC; CDR3 protein: CASSQGVYEPYEQYF
V gene: TRBV5-1; D gene: TRBD2; clone size: .; J gene: TRBJ2-1; CDR3 DNA: TGCGCCAGCAGCTTGGGGCCTAGCGGTAGCTCCTACAATGAGCAGTTCTTC; CDR3 protein: CASSLGPSGSSYNEQFF
V gene: TRBV4-2; D gene: .; clone size: .; J gene: TRBJ1-1; CDR3 DNA: TGTGCCAGCAGCCGAATAATCGAACAGGGCCCGGACACTGAAGCTTTCTTT; CDR3 protein: CASSRIIEQGPDTEAFF
V gene: TRBV5-6; D gene: TRBD2; clone size: .; J gene: TRBJ2-7; CDR3 DNA: TGTGCCAGCAGCCCCCCTGACCTGGACGGGAGGATCTACGAGCAGTACTTC; CDR3 protein: CASSPPDLDGRIYEQYF